This passage covers 20 T cell receptor beta chains from one sample sequenced in a study of PD-1 blockade in classical Hodgkin lymphoma. Produced via immunoSEQ multiplex PCR; TCRdb's table is partial and in-frame only. This table holds 28,000 or so clones, about four fifths found once. Stated time point: cycle 4 day 1 (C4D1), after less than 7 weeks of nivolumab. All the patients suffered relapse after autologous stem cell transplantation, and brentuximab vedotin exposure differed. The material was peripheral blood mononuclear cells (PBMCs), obtained before the fourth cycle of nivolumab. The receptors come from a human donor with classical Hodgkin lymphoma.

The table lists this clone with a count of one. The chain couples TRBV6-1 to TRBJ1-6; 10 bases match TRBD1. Germline CDR1 is MNHNS and CDR2 is SASEGT. The ends lost 4 bases at V and 9 bases at J; junction bases unmatched: 3. This CDR3 has 14 amino acids. CDR3 residues: CASSVRDRGSPLHF. The CDR3 DNA is TGTGCCAGCAGTGTCCGGGACAGGGGTTCACCCCTCCACTTT.

V is TRBV5-6 and J is TRBJ2-6, with TRBD2 as a possible D gene (5 bases). Trimming cost V 3 bases and J 1 base, with 17 bases left between them. This CDR3 is 18 amino acids long. From germline, CDR1 is SGHDT and CDR2 YYEEEE. CDR3 residues: CASSSGGGFWSGANVLTF. The CDR3 region has the DNA TGTGCCAGCAGCTCCGGTGGAGGTTTTTGGTCTGGGGCCAACGTCCTGACTTTC.

V usage is TRBV2 and J usage is TRBJ2-6; tentative D call: TRBD2 (7 bases). V was trimmed by 6 bases and J by 1 base, leaving 10 bases between them. Germline CDR1 reads SNHLY; CDR2 reads FYNNEI. CDR3 length equals 15 residues. The CDR3 DNA is TGTGCCAGCAGGGGAGGGACATCTGGGGCCAACGTCCTGACTTTC. This sequence encodes CASRGGTSGANVLTF.

The gene calls are TRBV6-5 and TRBJ1-5; TRBD1 might be the D (6 bases). V gave up 6 bases and J gave up 7 bases, with 19 bases separating them. Germline-derived CDR1 and CDR2 are MNHEY and SVGAGI. The CDR3 is 15 residues long. The CDR3 reads CASRGLPGEGQPQHF. In DNA, the CDR3 is TGTGCCAGCAGGGGGCTTCCAGGGGAAGGACAGCCCCAGCATTTT.

The chain recombines TRBV4-2 with TRBJ2-7, with a possible D match to TRBD2 (6 bases). From germline, CDR1 is LGHNA and CDR2 YNFKEQ. V lost 5 bases, J lost 6 bases, and 17 bases lay in between. The CDR3 runs 14 residues. CDR3 region: CASSLVGSAGEQYF. The CDR3 DNA reads as TGTGCCAGCAGCTTGGTCGGGAGCGCGGGCGAGCAGTACTTC.

The rearrangement links TRBV21-1 to TRBJ2-7; no DNA check was done on the table's D call, TRBD2. TRBV21-1 is assigned pseudogene status. This CDR3 region has 14 residues. In DNA form, the CDR3 reads TGTGCCAGCAGCAAAGGAGGGACTCGCTACGAGCAGTACTTC. Its translation is CASSKGGTRYEQYF.

This chain joins TRBV19 and TRBJ2-5; D is possibly TRBD1 (6 bases). Per germline, CDR1 LNHDA and CDR2 SQIVND (reference sequence). The CDR3 has 14 amino acids. V was clipped by 6 bases and J by 3 bases, with 14 bases between them. CDR3 in DNA: TGTGCCAGTAGCTACTCAGGGGCCAAAGAGACCCAGTACTTC. Its translation: CASSYSGAKETQYF.

This chain links TRBV14 with TRBJ2-1; 13 positions match TRBD2. Germline CDR1 and CDR2: SGHDN and FVKESK. CDR3 length equals 17 residues. Trimming at V came to 2 bases and at J to 5 bases, leaving 6 bases not matched to a gene. CDR3 nucleotides: TGTGCCAGCAGCCAATATACGGGACTAGCGGGAAACAATGAGCAGTTCTTC. Its translation is CASSQYTGLAGNNEQFF.

V and J are TRBV4-1 and TRBJ2-1; TRBD2 matches at 13 bases. J was trimmed by 6 bases and V by 0 bases; bases with no gene match: 5. This CDR3 is built from 17 residues. Germline V gene lookup returns CDR1 MGHRA and CDR2 YSYEKL. The DNA of the CDR3 is TGCGCCAGCAGCCAAGATTGGGGGACTAGCGGGATCAATGAGCAGTTCTTC. Residues: CASSQDWGTSGINEQFF.

This chain connects TRBV6-5 to TRBJ2-1; D gene ambiguous. Between the trimmed V and J ends, which lost 3 bases and 5 bases, there was a span of 14 bases. Germline V gene lookup returns CDR1 MNHEY and CDR2 SVGAGI. The CDR3 runs 15 residues. The CDR3 is CASSYWKGRDNEQFF. DNA for the CDR3: TGTGCCAGCAGTTATTGGAAGGGCCGGGACAATGAGCAGTTCTTC.

The chain links TRBV27 to TRBJ1-1, with D hard to call. Trimming stripped 8 bases from V and 10 bases from J, with 20 bases between. Germline values: CDR1 MNHEY, CDR2 SMNVEV (reference sequence). The CDR3 extends over 13 amino acids. CDR3 DNA sequence: TGTGCCAGCTCAACCGGGAAACCGGAGGGAGCTTTCTTT. As protein: CASSTGKPEGAFF.

The V call is TRBV13, the J call TRBJ2-1, with 14 bases that match TRBD2. The length of the CDR3 is 16 residues. Trimming cost V 2 bases and J 6 bases; bases outside gene matches: 3. CDR1 and CDR2 (germline): PRHDT, FYEKMQ (reference sequence). Here the CDR3 DNA reads TGTGCCAGCAGCTTAAAGGGACTAGCGGGAGTCAATGAGCAGTTCTTC. It translates to CASSLKGLAGVNEQFF. Full variable domain (outside the CDR3, taken from reference TRBV13 and TRBJ2-1): AAGVIQSPRHLIKEKRETATLKCYPIPRHDTVYWYQQGPGQDPQFLISFYEKMQSDKGSIPDRFSAQQFSDYHSELNMSSLELGDSALYFCASSLKGLAGVNEQFFGPGTRLTVL.

This clone is classed as medium-sized. The V gene is TRBV29-1, the J gene TRBJ2-7, with 7 bases matching TRBD2. J gave up 2 bases and V 4 bases, and 2 bases lay outside the gene matches. The germline CDR1 and CDR2 sequences are SQVTM and ANQGSEA. The CDR3 is 12 residues long. The CDR3 coding sequence is TGCAGCGTTGCTCGGGGGGCCTACGAGCAGTACTTC. Amino acids: CSVARGAYEQYF.

The V gene is TRBV27, the J gene TRBJ2-5, with 10 bases matching TRBD2. The J segment lost 5 bases and the V segment lost 5 bases, leaving 8 bases of the junction unmatched. CDR3 length equals 15 residues. Germline V gives CDR1 MNHEY, CDR2 SMNVEV (reference sequence). This chain's CDR3 is CASSTTGTSVETQYF. As DNA, the CDR3 is TGTGCCAGCAGTACAACCGGGACTAGCGTGGAGACCCAGTACTTC.

This clone is classed as medium-sized. V is TRBV19 and J is TRBJ1-2; D gene unclear. V was pared by 3 bases and J by 8 bases, with 10 bases between. CDR3 length: 12 amino acids. Germline V gene sequence: CDR1 LNHDA, CDR2 SQIVND (reference sequence). The CDR3 reads CASSIKPGGYTF. Written as DNA, the CDR3 is TGTGCCAGTAGTATCAAGCCTGGAGGCTACACCTTC.

This CDR3 is CASSLRTATNEKLFF. In DNA, the CDR3 is TGTGCCAGCAGCCTAAGGACAGCAACTAATGAAAAACTGTTTTTT. The chain recombines TRBV14 with TRBJ1-4, with D possibly being TRBD1 (6 bases). The CDR3 consists of 15 residues. CDR1 and CDR2 from the germline V gene are SGHDN and FVKESK. V lost 4 bases to trimming and J lost 0 bases, with 9 bases between them.

The chain links TRBV19 to TRBJ2-5, with D hard to call. The CDR3 extends over 12 amino acids. The V end lost 5 bases, the J end lost 5 bases, and 9 bases lay between the germline ends. CDR1 is LNHDA, CDR2 SQIVND, per germline (reference sequence). This CDR3 is CASSRWAETQYF. DNA of the CDR3: TGTGCCAGTAGTCGGTGGGCGGAGACCCAGTACTTC.

This clone was counted between two and nine times. V and J are TRBV5-6 and TRBJ1-2, with unresolved D. Looked up from germline, CDR1 is SGHDT and CDR2 is YYEEEE. V lost 1 base, J lost 5 bases, and 18 bases lay in between. The CDR3 is 16 residues long. CDR3 loop: CASSLSPTRLNYGYTF. As DNA, the CDR3 is TGTGCCAGCAGCTTGTCGCCCACTCGATTGAATTATGGCTACACCTTC.

The chain links TRBV5-6 to TRBJ1-6; possible D gene TRBD1, 5 bases. This CDR3 region has 15 residues. The V gene's germline CDR1 is SGHDT and CDR2 YYEEEE. V was cut by 0 bases and J by 3 bases, with 7 bases left in between. Here the CDR3 DNA reads TGTGCCAGCAGCTTGGACGGGGGCTATAATTCACCCCTCCACTTT. Residues: CASSLDGGYNSPLHF.

The V gene is TRBV6-1, the J gene TRBJ1-3; tentative D call: TRBD1 (5 bases). The CDR3 is 15 residues long. The V end was cut by 6 bases, the J end by 2 bases, with 14 bases between. Germline values: CDR1 MNHNS, CDR2 SASEGT. As DNA, the CDR3 is TGTGCCAGCAGGGAGCAGGGTCCCCCTGGAAACACCATATATTTT. Amino acid sequence: CASREQGPPGNTIYF.